A single sample is the source of the 27 T cell receptor beta chains below, sequenced in a study of blood T cell repertoires in COVID-19 (dated by TCRdb to about 2020). Receptor libraries were prepared by the immunoSEQ multiplex PCR assay. TCRdb retrieved this table from immuneACCESS and kept in-frame rearrangements only. Not all clones are present; in checked studies, unresolved V genes account for under half, and no reason is known for the remainder. The sample table shows about 300,000 clones, and roughly 90% are seen once. Of the sample, roughly 6.7% is held by the ten largest clones. Sequencing was done on a sample of peripheral blood. The receptors come from a man between 18 and 29 years old who had recovered from COVID-19.

The gene calls are TRBV4-2 and TRBJ1-2, with a tentative D call TRBD1 (6 bases). The germline V gene has CDR1 LGHNA and CDR2 YNFKEQ. Between the trimmed V and J ends, which lost 4 bases and 4 bases, there was a span of 13 bases. CDR3 length equals 14 residues. This chain's CDR3 is CASSPLDRSYGYTF. Here the CDR3 DNA reads TGTGCCAGCAGCCCTCTCGACAGGAGCTATGGCTACACCTTC.

This clone showed up just once. The chain links TRBV9 to TRBJ1-2, with a weak D call TRBD1 (6 bases). Germline loops: CDR1 SGDLS, CDR2 YYNGEE. V lost 5 bases and J lost 5, with 13 bases in between. CDR3 length: 13 amino acids. The CDR3 DNA reads TGTGCCAGCAGTGTCCAGGGGCAGTATGGCTACACCTTC. Its protein is CASSVQGQYGYTF. The whole variable domain, filled in from reference TRBV9 and TRBJ1-2, reads DSGVTQTPKHLITATGQRVTLRCSPRSGDLSVYWYQQSLDQGLQFLIQYYNGEERAKGNILERFSAQQFPDLHSELNLSSLELGDSALYFCASSVQGQYGYTFGSGTRLTVV.

The rearrangement uses TRBV29-1 and TRBJ2-1; possibly TRBD1 for D (6 bases). V was clipped by 4 bases and J by 7 bases, with 14 bases between them. Germline assignment: CDR1 SQVTM and CDR2 ANQGSEA. This CDR3 has 13 residues. The CDR3, as DNA: TGCAGCGTTGGGAACAGGGAAGGAAATGAGCAGTTCTTC. Residues: CSVGNREGNEQFF.

The chain joins TRBV5-1 to TRBJ2-3; 8 nucleotides align to TRBD2. Germline V gene lookup returns CDR1 SGHRS and CDR2 YFSETQ. The CDR3 loop spans 14 amino acids. V trimming: 4 bases; J trimming: 1 base; junction bases outside the gene matches: 2. This chain's CDR3 is CASSVTSGTDTQYF. The CDR3 bases are TGCGCCAGCAGCGTGACTAGCGGCACAGATACGCAGTATTTT.

The V gene is TRBV5-8, the J gene TRBJ1-1; TRBD1 aligns across 7 bases. V shed 3 bases and J 0 bases; nucleotides not matched to a gene: 5. The CDR3 has 15 residues. Germline CDR1 is SGHTS and CDR2 is YDEGEE. CDR3 region: CASSWVGTVNTEAFF. The CDR3 DNA reads TGTGCCAGCAGCTGGGTGGGGACAGTGAACACTGAAGCTTTCTTT.

The chain employs TRBV7-9 and TRBJ2-1, with 8 bases fitting TRBD2. Germline V lookup: CDR1 SEHNR, CDR2 FQNEAQ (reference sequence). With 5 bases clipped from V and 4 bases from J, the junction kept 19 bases outside the gene matches. There are 19 residues in the CDR3. In DNA form, the CDR3 reads TGTGCCAGCAGCCCCCGGCGGGGGGAGAGAGTTAGCAGGTACAATGAGCAGTTCTTC. Translating gives CASSPRRGERVSRYNEQFF.

This clone was recorded only once. This rearrangement joins TRBV6-1 to TRBJ2-4, with D possibly being TRBD1 (6 bases). V lost 1 base, J lost 9 bases, and 25 bases lay in between. CDR1 MNHNS and CDR2 SASEGT come from the germline V gene. This CDR3 has 18 amino acids. CDR3 in DNA: TGTGCCAGCAGTGAAGGCATTGTTAGGGGACACTATCTTGGCATTCAGTACTTC. Its protein product is CASSEGIVRGHYLGIQYF.

The CDR3 is CASSLRDTSYEQYF. The CDR3, as DNA: TGTGCCAGCAGTCTCCGGGACACTTCCTACGAGCAGTACTTC. V is TRBV6-5 and J is TRBJ2-7; perhaps TRBD1 as D (6 bases). This CDR3 contains 14 residues. The V gene lost 5 bases and the J gene lost 1 base, with 12 bases spanning the gap. Germline V lookup: CDR1 MNHEY, CDR2 SVGAGI.

V usage is TRBV6-5 and J usage is TRBJ2-7; 10 positions match TRBD2. V gave up 5 bases and J gave up 5 bases; unmatched junction bases: 6. Germline loops: CDR1 MNHEY, CDR2 SVGAGI. The length of the CDR3 is 14 residues. CDR3 residues: CASSPGLANDEQYF. In DNA form, the CDR3 reads TGTGCCAGCAGTCCGGGACTAGCGAATGACGAGCAGTACTTC.

The chain employs TRBV5-1 and TRBJ1-2, with D unresolved. Trimming removed 2 bases from V and 4 bases from J, with 15 bases in between. CDR3 length: 15 residues. Germline V gene sequence: CDR1 SGHRS, CDR2 YFSETQ. CDR3 region: CASSFDTALSYGYTF. CDR3 nucleotide sequence: TGCGCCAGCAGCTTCGACACAGCCCTGAGCTATGGCTACACCTTC.

V and J are TRBV6-6 and TRBJ2-3; TRBD2 agrees at 8 bases. J lost 1 base, V lost 5 bases, and 17 bases had no gene match. The CDR3 runs 19 residues. Per the germline V gene, CDR1 is MNHNY and CDR2 is SVGAGI (reference sequence). For the CDR3, the DNA is TGTGCCAGCAGTCCCCCCCAGCGGGAGAGGAGACTACGCACAGATACGCAGTATTTT. Translation: CASSPPQRERRLRTDTQYF.

In its sample, this clone was seen a few times. The chain carries TRBV19 and TRBJ1-6; 10 bases match TRBD1. In germline, CDR1 is LNHDA, CDR2 SQIVND (reference sequence). V gave up 0 bases and J gave up 11 bases; unmatched junction bases: 13. This CDR3 spans 18 amino acids. CDR3 nucleotide sequence: TGTGCCAGTAGTATAGATTCCGGGACAGGGGACCTAAGGGCACCCCTCCACTTT. This encodes CASSIDSGTGDLRAPLHF.

This chain uses TRBV27 with TRBJ2-2, with D maybe TRBD1 (6 bases). Trimming took 3 bases from V and 0 from J, leaving 8 bases between them. The CDR3 extends over 15 amino acids. Germline V gene lookup returns CDR1 MNHEY and CDR2 SMNVEV (reference sequence). The CDR3 sequence: CASSFKGANTGELFF. The CDR3 DNA reads TGTGCCAGCAGTTTCAAGGGGGCGAACACCGGGGAGCTGTTTTTT.

The chain links TRBV5-4 to TRBJ2-7; TRBD1 aligns across 9 bases. CDR1 SGHNT and CDR2 YYREEE come from the germline V gene (reference sequence). The J segment lost 6 bases and the V segment lost 1 base, leaving 8 bases of the junction unmatched. The CDR3 contains 15 residues. The CDR3 bases are TGTGCCAGCAGCTTGCCCGGGACAGGGAGCCTCGAGCAGTACTTC. Its translation is CASSLPGTGSLEQYF. Full variable domain (missing parts from reference TRBV5-4 and TRBJ2-7): ETGVTQSPTHLIKTRGQQVTLRCSSQSGHNTVSWYQQALGQGPQFIFQYYREEENGRGNFPPRFSGLQFPNYSSELNVNALELDDSALYLCASSLPGTGSLEQYFGPGTRLTVT.

CDR3 DNA: TGTGCCTGGGGAGGACAGGGGTTCTCCTACGAGCAGTACTTC. Translation gives CAWGGQGFSYEQYF. The V and J genes are TRBV30 and TRBJ2-7; the match to TRBD1 covers 9 bases. CDR1 and CDR2 from the germline V gene are GTSNPN and SVGIG (reference sequence). The CDR3 is 14 amino acids. The ends lost 5 bases at V and 0 bases at J; junction bases unmatched: 5.

The rearrangement links TRBV5-4 to TRBJ2-1; no reliable D call. The germline V gene encodes CDR1 SGHNT and CDR2 YYREEE (reference sequence). V was trimmed by 0 bases and J by 10 bases, leaving 8 bases between them. The CDR3 spans 12 residues. The chain's CDR3 is CASSLAAYEQFF. CDR3 nucleotide sequence: TGTGCCAGCAGCTTGGCCGCCTACGAGCAGTTCTTC.

The chain joins TRBV10-3 to TRBJ2-7; TRBD1 matches 10 bases. V trimming: 4 bases; J trimming: 1 base; junction bases outside the gene matches: 22. This CDR3 comprises 21 residues. CDR1 ENHRY and CDR2 SYGVKD come from the germline V gene. CDR3 protein: CAISVSIPRTGGKPSSYEQYF. The CDR3 DNA is TGTGCCATCAGTGTAAGCATACCGAGGACAGGGGGGAAGCCATCATCCTACGAGCAGTACTTC.

The chain couples TRBV13 to TRBJ2-3, with 10 bases aligning to TRBD1. The CDR3 is made up of 16 amino acids. V lost 5 bases and J lost 1; bases outside the gene matches: 6. The germline V gene has CDR1 PRHDT and CDR2 FYEKMQ (reference sequence). CDR3 region: CASSPDGQGGTDTQYF. The CDR3 DNA reads as TGTGCCAGCAGCCCCGACGGACAGGGGGGCACAGATACGCAGTATTTT. Drawing the rest from reference TRBV13 and TRBJ2-3, the complete variable domain is AAGVIQSPRHLIKEKRETATLKCYPIPRHDTVYWYQQGPGQDPQFLISFYEKMQSDKGSIPDRFSAQQFSDYHSELNMSSLELGDSALYFCASSPDGQGGTDTQYFGPGTRLTVL.

V and J are TRBV7-9 and TRBJ1-4; D ambiguous. Trimming removed 2 bases from V and 3 bases from J, with 10 bases in between. The CDR3 is made up of 15 amino acids. Germline lookup yields CDR1 SEHNR and CDR2 FQNEAQ (reference sequence). The CDR3 loop is CASSLSRLSNEKLFF. The CDR3 DNA follows: TGTGCCAGCAGCTTATCTCGACTTTCTAATGAAAAACTGTTTTTT.

The rearrangement uses TRBV30 and TRBJ1-2; D unclear. The CDR3 covers 12 residues. The germline gives CDR1 GTSNPN, CDR2 SVGIG (reference sequence). V gave up 1 base and J gave up 4 bases, with 7 bases separating them. CDR3 loop: CAWSEQPYGYTF. The CDR3 DNA reads as TGTGCCTGGAGTGAACAGCCCTATGGCTACACCTTC. Using reference TRBV30 and TRBJ1-2 for the parts outside the CDR3, the full variable domain is SQTIHQWPATLVQPVGSPLSLECTVEGTSNPNLYWYRQAAGRGLQLLFYSVGIGQISSEVPQNLSASRPQDRQFILSSKKLLLSDSGFYLCAWSEQPYGYTFGSGTRLTVV.

The CDR3 DNA reads as TGTGCCAGCAGCTTAGCGTCAGGTCGCGTGAACATTCAGTACTTC. Its protein is CASSLASGRVNIQYF. This chain links TRBV7-2 with TRBJ2-4; D unresolved. Trimming stripped 0 bases from V and 7 bases from J, with 13 bases between. Germline CDR1 reads SGHTA; CDR2 reads FQGNSA. The CDR3 consists of 15 residues.

This clone has only a few counts. Other DNA sequences from this sample encode an identical CDR3 as well. The rearrangement links TRBV19 to TRBJ2-5, with 7 bases identical to TRBD2. Unmatched junction bases numbered 3, after V lost 3 bases and J lost 5 bases. The CDR3 has 13 amino acids. The germline V gene has CDR1 LNHDA and CDR2 SQIVND (reference sequence). The CDR3 sequence is CASSIQGGETQYF. CDR3 DNA: TGTGCCAGTAGTATTCAGGGAGGGGAGACCCAGTACTTC.

This clone was seen more than once but under ten times. This rearrangement joins TRBV19 to TRBJ1-1; TRBD1 agrees at 8 bases. CDR3 length: 14 amino acids. In germline, CDR1 is LNHDA, CDR2 SQIVND (reference sequence). Trimming at V came to 7 bases and at J to 5 bases, leaving 9 bases not matched to a gene. The CDR3 region has the DNA TGTGCCAGTACACTACAGGGGGGTCGGACTGAAGCTTTCTTT. Translation gives CASTLQGGRTEAFF.

This rearrangement joins TRBV19 to TRBJ2-5; 7 nucleotides line up with TRBD2. Losses at the gene ends were 4 bases for V and 3 bases for J; bases not matched to a gene: 11. The germline gives CDR1 LNHDA, CDR2 SQIVND (reference sequence). The CDR3 spans 16 residues. CDR3: CASSRYFQAGEETQYF. The CDR3 DNA reads TGTGCCAGTAGTAGATACTTCCAGGCGGGAGAAGAGACCCAGTACTTC.

V is TRBV14 and J is TRBJ2-3; TRBD2 matches 8 bases. CDR1 is SGHDN, CDR2 FVKESK, per germline. Trimming cost V 4 bases and J 0 bases; bases outside gene matches: 6. This CDR3 has 16 residues. CDR3 coding DNA: TGTGCCAGCAGCCGGTTAGCGGGGCCCAGCACAGATACGCAGTATTTT. Translation: CASSRLAGPSTDTQYF.

The chain employs TRBV6-5 and TRBJ1-5, with D unclear. The CDR3 contains 14 residues. The germline gives CDR1 MNHEY, CDR2 SVGAGI. V lost 6 bases and J lost 0, with 9 bases in between. The CDR3 is CASSLDGSNQPQHF. Written as DNA, the CDR3 is TGTGCCAGCAGCCTAGACGGTAGCAATCAGCCCCAGCATTTT.

This clone was found once. The V and J genes are TRBV7-9 and TRBJ1-2; no clear D. There are 13 residues in the CDR3. V lost 5 bases and J 4 bases, leaving 11 bases between the germline ends. CDR1 and CDR2 from the germline V gene are SEHNR and FQNEAQ (reference sequence). CDR3 loop: CASSPLSGYGYTF. CDR3 bases: TGTGCCAGCAGCCCCCTGAGTGGCTATGGCTACACCTTC.